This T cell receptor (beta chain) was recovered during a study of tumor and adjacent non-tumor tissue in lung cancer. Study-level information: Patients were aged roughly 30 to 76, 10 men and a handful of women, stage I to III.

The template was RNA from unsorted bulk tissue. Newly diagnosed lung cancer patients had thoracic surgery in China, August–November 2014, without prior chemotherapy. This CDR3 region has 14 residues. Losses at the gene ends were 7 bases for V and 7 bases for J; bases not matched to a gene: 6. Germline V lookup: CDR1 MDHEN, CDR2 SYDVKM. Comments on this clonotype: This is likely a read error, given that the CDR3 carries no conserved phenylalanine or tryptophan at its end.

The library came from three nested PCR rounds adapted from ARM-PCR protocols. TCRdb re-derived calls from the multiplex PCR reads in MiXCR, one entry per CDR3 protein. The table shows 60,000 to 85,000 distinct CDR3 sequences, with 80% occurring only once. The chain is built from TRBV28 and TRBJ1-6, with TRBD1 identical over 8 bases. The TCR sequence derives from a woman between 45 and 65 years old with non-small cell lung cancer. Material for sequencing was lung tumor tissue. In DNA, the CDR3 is TGTGCCAGCATTCTCGGGACAGGAAATTCACCCCTCCACCTT. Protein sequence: CASILGTGNSPLHL.